This TCR beta chain came from a study of cytomegalovirus exposure and HLA in healthy donors. Overall study context: Of several hundred genotyped donors, about 80% clustered with self-reported Caucasian donors.

The length of the CDR3 is 15 residues. Trimming removed 4 bases from V and 3 bases from J; junction bases left unmatched: 4. Germline loops: CDR1 KGHSH, CDR2 LQKENI. A word on this clone: The antigen is undetermined.

Researchers ran the PCR with 60 Vbeta and 13 Jbeta primers. As processed by the authors: Roughly 10 million shared chains were among some 75 million unique TCR beta chains counted in a later analysis. Produced via immunoSEQ multiplex PCR; TCRdb's table is partial and in-frame only. The V and J calls and clone size were taken over from that table, and D and trimming were inferred from the DNA. Of under 200,000 clones listed, roughly 84% are singletons. Overall study findings and caveats: More clonal expansion characterized HLA-associated TCR beta chains than equally common others in a later analysis. Researchers counted 164 TCR beta chains as cytomegalovirus-associated.

Sequenced material: PBMCs. The sequence came from a man in his thirties or forties in good health and CMV-seronegative. The rearrangement uses TRBV18 and TRBJ1-4, with 8 bases lining up with TRBD1. DNA of the CDR3: TGTGCCAGCTCACTGCGGGACAGGCCTAATGAAAAACTGTTTTTT. Its translation is CASSLRDRPNEKLFF.